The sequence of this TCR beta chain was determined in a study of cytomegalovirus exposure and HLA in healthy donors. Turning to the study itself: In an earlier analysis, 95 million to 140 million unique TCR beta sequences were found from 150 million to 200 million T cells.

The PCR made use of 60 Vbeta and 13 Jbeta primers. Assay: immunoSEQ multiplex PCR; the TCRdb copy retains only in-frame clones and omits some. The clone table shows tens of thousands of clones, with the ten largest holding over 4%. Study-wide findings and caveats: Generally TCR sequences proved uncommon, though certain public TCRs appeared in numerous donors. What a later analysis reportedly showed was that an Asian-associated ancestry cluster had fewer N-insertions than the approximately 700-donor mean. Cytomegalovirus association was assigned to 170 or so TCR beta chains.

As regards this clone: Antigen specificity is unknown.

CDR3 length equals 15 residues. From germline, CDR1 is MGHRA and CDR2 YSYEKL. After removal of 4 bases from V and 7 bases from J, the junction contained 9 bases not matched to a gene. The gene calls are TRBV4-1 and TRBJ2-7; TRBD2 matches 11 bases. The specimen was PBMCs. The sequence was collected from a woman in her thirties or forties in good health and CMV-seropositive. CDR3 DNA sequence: TGCGCCAGCAGCCTTGGGACTAGCGGACCCAGGGAGCAGTACTTC. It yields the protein CASSLGTSGPREQYF.